The sequence of this T cell receptor beta chain was determined in a study of shared clonotypes between healthy human individuals. Study-level background: Each donor's CD4 naive and CD4 memory cells filled three plates apiece, CD8 naive two, and CD8 memory one.

The CDR3 runs 13 residues. V was trimmed by 3 bases and J by 2 bases, leaving 9 bases between them. The V gene's germline CDR1 is SGDLS and CDR2 YYNGEE. Each PCR replicate from the sorted subsets contained about 180 ng DNA, which is about 30,000 T cell genomes. The data were produced by immunoSEQ multiplex PCR, yet TCRdb's version contains in-frame clones alone and is incomplete. In the table there are 170,000 or so clones, about 66% of which are singletons. The sequence was collected from a man aged 25-40 years in good health. Sequencing was performed on memory CD4+ T cells sorted from blood. Indicated subset: CD45RA-negative fraction. The chain is built from TRBV9 and TRBJ2-7; D remains ambiguous. The CDR3 coding sequence is TGTGCCAGCAGCGCTCGAGTGGCCTACGAGCAGTACTTC. Its translation: CASSARVAYEQYF. The entire variable domain, with the rest obtained from reference TRBV9 and TRBJ2-7, is as follows: DSGVTQTPKHLITATGQRVTLRCSPRSGDLSVYWYQQSLDQGLQFLIQYYNGEERAKGNILERFSAQQFPDLHSELNLSSLELGDSALYFCASSARVAYEQYFGPGTRLTVT.